The 16 T cell receptor beta chains in this list originate from one sample, sequenced in a study of metastatic and nonmetastatic thyroid tumors (dated by TCRdb to the early 2020s). Library prep was done by PCR. The sequencer was an Illumina HiSeq 4000. The raw public data were reprocessed by TCRdb itself: fastp quality trimming at Q25, MiXCR clonotype calling, in-frame beta chains only. The sample data list about 24,000 clones, and about an eighth of these were observed just once. The top ten clones comprise around 15% of the sample. No patient had received any treatment before thyroid surgery. The sequenced sample was blood. All receptors come from a female donor with papillary thyroid cancer or a benign thyroid nodule (not recorded which). Some clones in this sample may be carry-over from other donors' samples.

This clone was detected many times. The V and J genes are TRBV5-6 and TRBJ2-7; the match to TRBD2 covers 14 bases. CDR1 and CDR2 from the germline V gene are SGHDT and YYEEEE. The CDR3 runs to 16 residues. Germline trimming cut 4 bases from V and 3 bases from J; bases unmatched to any gene: 6. CDR3 residues: CASSPRTSGRNYEQYF. The CDR3 DNA is TGTGCCAGCAGCCCCCGGACTAGCGGGAGGAACTACGAGCAGTACTTC.

This clone was recorded at least ten times. The chain employs TRBV28 and TRBJ2-3; 8 nucleotides agree with TRBD2. CDR3 size: 16 residues. The junction had 14 bases not matched to a gene; V was cut back by 6 bases and J by 6 bases. CDR1 is MDHEN and CDR2 is SYDVKM in the germline V gene. CDR3 nucleotides: TGTGCCAGCAGACCCCACGGGAGGGCCAGGGCTGATACGCAGTATTTT. As protein: CASRPHGRARADTQYF.

This clone was recorded at least ten times. The CDR3 coding sequence is TGTGCCAGCAGTACGTCTAGCGGGAGGACCTACAATGAGCAGTTCTTC. Translated: CASSTSSGRTYNEQFF. V gene TRBV6-2 or TRBV6-3 combines with J gene TRBJ2-1; 11 nucleotides match TRBD2. Germline trimming cut 5 bases from V and 2 bases from J; bases unmatched to any gene: 5. This CDR3 contains 16 residues. Germline CDR1 MNHEY, CDR2 SVGEGT.

This clone occurred many times. The chain combines TRBV20-1 with TRBJ2-7; D not certain. Germline V gives CDR1 DFQATT, CDR2 SNEGSKA (reference sequence). Trimming removed 2 bases from V and 5 bases from J, with 19 bases in between. CDR3 length: 15 amino acids. The CDR3 bases are TGCAGTGCTAGAAGTCTCGCGACAATTCAGGACGAGCAGTACTTC. This sequence encodes CSARSLATIQDEQYF.

This clone ranks as medium-sized. The V call is TRBV6-2 or TRBV6-3, the J call TRBJ1-5, with 7 bases identical to TRBD1. Germline CDR1 reads MNHEY; CDR2 reads SVGEGT. Trimming at V came to 6 bases and at J to 4 bases, leaving 6 bases not matched to a gene. This CDR3 has 14 amino acids. CDR3 nucleotide sequence: TGTGCCAGCAGCCTCCCAGGGGGTAATCAGCCCCAGCATTTT. Encoded protein: CASSLPGGNQPQHF.

This clone was observed a handful of times. The chain recombines TRBV5-6 with TRBJ1-1, with unresolved D. The CDR3 consists of 13 residues. Germline values: CDR1 SGHDT, CDR2 YYEEEE. V was trimmed by 5 bases and J by 0 bases, leaving 8 bases between them. This CDR3 is CASSFGMNTEAFF. The CDR3 DNA reads as TGTGCCAGCAGTTTCGGCATGAACACTGAAGCTTTCTTT.

This clone has a count of ten or more. The J gene is TRBJ1-1, the V gene TRBV28; D unresolved. Germline V gives CDR1 MDHEN, CDR2 SYDVKM. Trimming took off 10 bases at V and 3 bases at J, with 15 bases between the two ends. This CDR3 comprises 13 residues. CDR3 coding DNA: TGTGCCATCAAAAGTAGGTCGGACACTGAAGCTTTCTTT. Translation: CAIKSRSDTEAFF. Based on the CDR3 plus reference TRBV28 and TRBJ1-1, the full variable domain is DVKVTQSSRYLVKRTGEKVFLECVQDMDHENMFWYRQDPGLGLRLIYFSYDVKMKEKGDIPEGYSVSREKKERFSLILESASTNQTSMYLCAIKSRSDTEAFFGQGTRLTVV.

The chain is built from TRBV30 and TRBJ1-2; 9 bases map to TRBD1. The ends lost 8 bases at V and 4 bases at J; junction bases unmatched: 8. The CDR3 contains 13 residues. CDR1 is GTSNPN and CDR2 is SVGIG in the germline V gene (reference sequence). DNA of the CDR3: TGTGCCCTCGGGGACAGGGAGAGCTATGGCTACACCTTC. Its translation: CALGDRESYGYTF.

This clone came up many times. J is TRBJ1-1 and V is TRBV28, with TRBD1 identical over 9 bases. CDR1 and CDR2 (germline): MDHEN, SYDVKM. There are 16 residues in the CDR3. The J segment lost 4 bases and the V segment lost 5 bases, leaving 11 bases of the junction unmatched. The CDR3 nucleotides are TGTGCCAGCAGTGCGCGAGGGGGGACAGGGCGCACTGAAGCTTTCTTT. It is translated as CASSARGGTGRTEAFF.

Many counts were recorded for this clone. This chain joins TRBV20-1 and TRBJ2-1; possibly TRBD1 for D (6 bases). This CDR3 spans 15 amino acids. Deletions cut 0 bases from V and 4 bases from J, with 13 bases between. From germline, CDR1 is DFQATT and CDR2 SNEGSKA (reference sequence). As DNA, the CDR3 is TGCAGTGCTAGAGATTTGCGACAGGTATACAATGAGCAGTTCTTC. It is translated as CSARDLRQVYNEQFF.

At least ten counts were recorded for this clone. CDR3 region: CASSRPKLAASTDTQYF. The CDR3 coding sequence is TGCGCCAGCAGCCGCCCGAAACTAGCGGCTAGCACAGATACGCAGTATTTT. J is TRBJ2-3 and V is TRBV4-1; 8 bases are a match to TRBD2. Losses at the gene ends were 4 bases for V and 0 bases for J; bases not matched to a gene: 9. CDR1 MGHRA and CDR2 YSYEKL come from the germline V gene. CDR3 length: 17 residues.

This clone was seen ten or more times. The J gene is TRBJ2-3, the V gene TRBV18; no reliable D call. The V and J ends lost 3 bases and 4 bases respectively, with 2 bases between them. The CDR3 runs 11 residues. Germline CDR1 KGHSH, CDR2 LQKENI. CDR3 in amino acids: CASSPADTQYF. The DNA for the CDR3 is TGTGCCAGCTCACCGGCAGATACGCAGTATTTT.

In its sample, this clone was seen a few times. A read error is possible here, since a much larger clone lies one base away. This chain connects TRBV4-1 to TRBJ2-5; D assignment may be TRBD1 or TRBD2 (5 bases each). The CDR3 extends over 15 amino acids. The germline gives CDR1 MGHRA, CDR2 YSYEKL. The CDR3 loop reads CANSPRNGKGETQYF. The CDR3 DNA reads as TGCGCCAACAGCCCCCGAAACGGGAAGGGGGAGACCCAGTACTTC.

The sample holds many counts of this clone. The chain links TRBV13 to TRBJ2-1; D unresolved. The length of the CDR3 is 14 residues. CDR1 and CDR2 from the germline V gene are PRHDT and FYEKMQ (reference sequence). The V end lost 5 bases, the J end lost 0 bases, and 8 bases lay between the germline ends. The CDR3 region is CASSPIGSYNEQFF. The CDR3 nucleotides are TGTGCCAGCAGCCCGATAGGCTCCTACAATGAGCAGTTCTTC.

This clone appeared many times. The chain is built from TRBV20-1 and TRBJ1-4, with unresolved D. This CDR3 comprises 12 residues. Germline V CDR1 and CDR2: DFQATT, SNEGSKA (reference sequence). The V and J ends lost 6 bases and 7 bases respectively, with 12 bases between them. CDR3 DNA: TGCAGTGCCCGAGGTGGGAGTGAAAAACTGTTTTTT. It encodes CSARGGSEKLFF.

CDR3 in DNA: TGTGCCAGCAGCAAAGGGAGCACTGAAGCTTTCTTT. Protein: CASSKGSTEAFF. V usage is TRBV9 and J usage is TRBJ1-1; no clear D gene. The V and J ends lost 4 bases and 4 bases respectively, with 8 bases between them. The CDR3 sequence is 12 residues long. Germline-derived CDR1 and CDR2 are SGDLS and YYNGEE.